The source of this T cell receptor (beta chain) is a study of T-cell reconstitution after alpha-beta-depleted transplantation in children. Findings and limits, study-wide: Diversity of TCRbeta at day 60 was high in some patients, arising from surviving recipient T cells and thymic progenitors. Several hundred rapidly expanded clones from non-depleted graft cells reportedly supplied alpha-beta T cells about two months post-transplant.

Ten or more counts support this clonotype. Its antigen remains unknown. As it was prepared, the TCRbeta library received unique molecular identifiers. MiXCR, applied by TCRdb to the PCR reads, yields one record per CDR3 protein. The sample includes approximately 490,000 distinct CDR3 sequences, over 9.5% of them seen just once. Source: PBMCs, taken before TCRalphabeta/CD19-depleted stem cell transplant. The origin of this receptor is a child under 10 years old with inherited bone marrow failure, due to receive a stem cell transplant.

CDR3 protein: CSAPSGTVTGELFF. The CDR3 bases are TGCAGTGCTCCATCCGGGACAGTCACCGGGGAGCTGTTTTTT. The chain recombines TRBV20-1 with TRBJ2-2; 7 bases map to TRBD1. This CDR3 is built from 14 residues. With 5 bases clipped from V and 4 bases from J, the junction kept 7 bases outside the gene matches. Germline-derived CDR1 and CDR2 are DFQATT and SNEGSKA (reference sequence).